These 10 T cell receptor beta chains were sequenced from one sample in a study of T cell responses to AZD1222 COVID-19 vaccine. The assay was immunoSEQ multiplex PCR, and TCRdb's table has in-frame clones only and misses some. The profile shows some 130,000 clones, about 90% of them singletons. The sample was peripheral blood, taken on day 0 of AZD1222 vaccination. The source is an adult in good health.

The chain uses TRBV18 and TRBJ1-2; D perhaps matches TRBD1 (5 bases). The CDR3 spans 14 residues. Germline V lookup: CDR1 KGHSH, CDR2 LQKENI. Trimming took 8 bases from V and 0 from J, leaving 13 bases between them. The CDR3 here is CASTSTDTNYGYTF. The CDR3 DNA reads as TGTGCCAGCACTTCGACAGATACTAACTATGGCTACACCTTC.

CDR3 bases: TGTGCCAGCTCGTCAGGGGGCCTTGAGCAGTTCTTC. It is translated as CASSSGGLEQFF. The V and J genes are TRBV9 and TRBJ2-1, with 8 bases lining up with TRBD1. The V gene's germline CDR1 is SGDLS and CDR2 YYNGEE. CDR3 length: 12 amino acids. V gave up 7 bases and J gave up 9 bases; unmatched junction bases: 6.

The chain couples TRBV19 to TRBJ2-7, with D tentatively TRBD1 (5 bases). Trimming removed 9 bases from V and 2 bases from J, with 14 bases in between. The CDR3 loop spans 13 amino acids. Per the germline V gene, CDR1 is LNHDA and CDR2 is SQIVND (reference sequence). CDR3 nucleotides: TGTGCCAGCAGACAGTCTGGGACCTACGAGCAGTACTTC. This encodes CASRQSGTYEQYF.

This chain connects TRBV29-1 to TRBJ1-1; D remains ambiguous. CDR3 length: 16 residues. CDR1 SQVTM and CDR2 ANQGSEA come from the germline V gene. V dropped 4 bases and J dropped 0 bases, with 18 bases sitting between them. The CDR3 bases are TGCAGCGTTGTCCTCCGAAATAGTGGCCTGAACACTGAAGCTTTCTTT. It translates to CSVVLRNSGLNTEAFF.

The rearrangement joins TRBV6-5 to TRBJ1-1; 8 positions agree with TRBD1. This CDR3 is built from 14 residues. The V and J ends lost 2 bases and 10 bases, in that order; junction bases with no gene match: 9. Germline assignment: CDR1 MNHEY and CDR2 SVGAGI. CDR3 amino acids: CASSYQTGASGAFF. CDR3 DNA sequence: TGTGCCAGCAGTTACCAGACAGGGGCCTCAGGAGCTTTCTTT.

The rearrangement uses TRBV28 and TRBJ1-1; D unresolved. This CDR3 comprises 13 residues. Germline V CDR1 and CDR2: MDHEN, SYDVKM. V lost 5 bases and J lost 0, with 7 bases in between. The CDR3 DNA reads as TGTGCCAGCAGTGCCGAGATGAACACTGAAGCTTTCTTT. It codes for CASSAEMNTEAFF.

The chain joins TRBV7-7 to TRBJ1-1, with D hard to call. Germline CDR1 SSHAT, CDR2 FNYEAQ (reference sequence). V was trimmed by 1 base and J by 11 bases, leaving 14 bases between them. This CDR3 has 13 amino acids. The CDR3 sequence: CASSLGLATAAFF. DNA for the CDR3: TGTGCCAGCAGCTTAGGGCTGGCAACCGCCGCTTTCTTT. Full variable domain (remainder filled in from reference TRBV7-7 and TRBJ1-1): GAGVSQSPRYKVTKRGQDVTLRCDPISSHATLYWYQQALGQGPEFLTYFNYEAQPDKSGLPSDRFSAERPEGSISTLTIQRTEQRDSAMYRCASSLGLATAAFFGQGTRLTVV.

The chain links TRBV18 to TRBJ1-1; the D is unclear. CDR1 KGHSH and CDR2 LQKENI come from the germline V gene. The CDR3 contains 12 residues. V lost 3 bases to trimming and J lost 8 bases, with 10 bases between them. The CDR3 bases are TGTGCCAGCTCACCGGGGTTCTCAGAAGCTTTCTTT. This codes for CASSPGFSEAFF.

This chain connects TRBV3-1 (or the pseudogene TRBV3-2) to TRBJ2-1, with D tentatively TRBD2 (6 bases). CDR1 LGHDT and CDR2 YNNKEL come from the germline V gene (reference sequence). The CDR3 sequence is 17 residues long. The V gene lost 0 bases and the J gene lost 1 base, with 13 bases spanning the gap. CDR3 sequence: CASSQDLRDSSYNEQFF. As DNA, the CDR3 is TGTGCCAGCAGCCAAGACCTCCGGGACTCTTCCTACAATGAGCAGTTCTTC.

This chain joins TRBV7-8 and TRBJ2-5; 7 bases are shared with TRBD1. After removal of 8 bases from V and 2 bases from J, the junction contained 5 bases not matched to a gene. The CDR3 spans 13 residues. CDR1 and CDR2 (germline): SGHVS, FQNEAQ. The CDR3 DNA reads TGTGCCAGCGAGACAGGGTTACAAGAGACCCAGTACTTC. Protein: CASETGLQETQYF.